This T cell receptor beta chain was sequenced for a study of CD8 T cells in ankylosing spondylitis. TCRdb called the 5' RACE reads again in MiXCR, with one record for every CDR3 protein. Seen here are 400,000 to 450,000 distinct CDR3 sequences, more than 15% observed once, and the top ten hold under 1.2%. Trimming pared 6 bases from V and 5 bases from J, leaving 7 bases between. The length of the CDR3 is 11 residues. Ten or more counts support this clonotype. Its cognate antigen is unknown. Study-wide points: A TCR beta motif made of roughly eight highly homologous variants seemed typical of ankylosing spondylitis blood. In ankylosing spondylitis patients, matched synovial fluid reportedly showed significant enrichment of disease-linked clones.

Sample: blood, either unsorted or a sorted T cell fraction (not recorded which). The sequence was collected from a male donor with ankylosing spondylitis. This chain connects TRBV12-3 or TRBV12-4 to TRBJ2-5; no clear D. CDR3 loop: CASSLLETQYF. CDR3 sequence (DNA): TGTGCCAGCAGCTTGTTGGAGACCCAGTACTTC.